The present TCR beta chain was sequenced within a study of blood T cells in healthy people across ages. Primed by a sample-barcoded 5' primer and a J-beta primer mix, a second PCR proceeded for roughly 7 to 12 cycles. One entry per CDR3 protein results from TCRdb running MiXCR on the 5' RACE reads. The sample consists of more than 500,000 distinct CDR3 sequences, 27% of them appearing once. Trimming removed 7 bases at V and 7 bases at J, with 7 bases between. The CDR3 sequence is 10 residues long. The chain employs TRBV12-3 or TRBV12-4 and TRBJ1-1; D gene uncertain. The specimen was blood. The clonotype was recovered from a woman in her sixties or seventies in good health. The CDR3 sequence is CASIRLEAFF. CDR3 bases: TGTGCCAGCATCCGCCTTGAAGCTTTCTTT.